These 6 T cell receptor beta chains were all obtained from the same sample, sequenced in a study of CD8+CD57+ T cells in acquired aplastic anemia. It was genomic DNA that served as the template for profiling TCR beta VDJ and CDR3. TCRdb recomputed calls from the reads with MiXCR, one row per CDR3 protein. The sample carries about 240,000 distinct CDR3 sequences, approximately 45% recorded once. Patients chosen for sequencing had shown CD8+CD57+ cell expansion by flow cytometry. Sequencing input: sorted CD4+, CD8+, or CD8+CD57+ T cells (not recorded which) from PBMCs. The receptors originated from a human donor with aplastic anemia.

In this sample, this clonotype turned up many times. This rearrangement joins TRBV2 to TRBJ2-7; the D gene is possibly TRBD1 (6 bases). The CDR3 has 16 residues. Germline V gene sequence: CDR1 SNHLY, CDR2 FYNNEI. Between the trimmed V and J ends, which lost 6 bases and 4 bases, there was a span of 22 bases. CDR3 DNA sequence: TGTGCCAGCAGCCTCACAGGGAATCTGTATAGTTACGAGCAGTACTTC. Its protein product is CASSLTGNLYSYEQYF.

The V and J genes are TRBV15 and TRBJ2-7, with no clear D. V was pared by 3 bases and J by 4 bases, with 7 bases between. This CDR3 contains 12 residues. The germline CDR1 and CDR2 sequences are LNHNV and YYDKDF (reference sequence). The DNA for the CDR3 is TGTGCCACCAGCAGGGAGAGGTACGAGCAGTACTTC. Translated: CATSRERYEQYF. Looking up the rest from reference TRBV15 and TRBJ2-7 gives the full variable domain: DAMVIQNPRYQVTQFGKPVTLSCSQTLNHNVMYWYQQKSSQAPKLLFHYYDKDFNNEADTPDNFQSRRPNTSFCFLDIRSPGLGDTAMYLCATSRERYEQYFGPGTRLTVT.

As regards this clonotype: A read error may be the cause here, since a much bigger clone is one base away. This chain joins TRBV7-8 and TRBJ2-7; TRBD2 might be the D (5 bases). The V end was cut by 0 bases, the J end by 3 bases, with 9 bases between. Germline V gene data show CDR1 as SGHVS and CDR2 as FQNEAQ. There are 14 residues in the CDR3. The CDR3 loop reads CASSLAGALYEQYF. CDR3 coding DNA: TGTGCCAGCAGCTTAGCGGGAGCACTCTACGAGCAGTACTTC.

CDR3 protein: CAISPYDGYGYTF. The CDR3, as DNA: TGTGCCATCAGCCCTTATGACGGCTATGGCTACACCTTC. The chain links TRBV10-3 to TRBJ1-2; unclear D gene. Germline values: CDR1 ENHRY, CDR2 SYGVKD. The germline V and J ends were trimmed by 6 bases and 4 bases, with 12 bases remaining between them. This CDR3 is 13 amino acids long.

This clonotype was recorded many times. As DNA, the CDR3 is TGTGCCAGCGGGGGAAGATACACCGGGGAGCTGTTTTTT. Protein: CASGGRYTGELFF. The V call is TRBV5-6, the J call TRBJ2-2; D might be TRBD1 or TRBD2, each matching 5 bases. From germline, CDR1 is SGHDT and CDR2 YYEEEE. The CDR3 totals 13 residues. V was clipped by 7 bases and J by 3 bases, with 10 bases between them.

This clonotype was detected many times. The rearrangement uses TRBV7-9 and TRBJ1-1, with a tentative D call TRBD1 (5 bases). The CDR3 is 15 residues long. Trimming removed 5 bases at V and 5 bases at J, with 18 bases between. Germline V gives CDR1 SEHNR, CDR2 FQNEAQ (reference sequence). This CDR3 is CASSPRPGQGTEAFF. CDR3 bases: TGTGCCAGCAGCCCACGACCAGGGCAGGGTACTGAAGCTTTCTTT.